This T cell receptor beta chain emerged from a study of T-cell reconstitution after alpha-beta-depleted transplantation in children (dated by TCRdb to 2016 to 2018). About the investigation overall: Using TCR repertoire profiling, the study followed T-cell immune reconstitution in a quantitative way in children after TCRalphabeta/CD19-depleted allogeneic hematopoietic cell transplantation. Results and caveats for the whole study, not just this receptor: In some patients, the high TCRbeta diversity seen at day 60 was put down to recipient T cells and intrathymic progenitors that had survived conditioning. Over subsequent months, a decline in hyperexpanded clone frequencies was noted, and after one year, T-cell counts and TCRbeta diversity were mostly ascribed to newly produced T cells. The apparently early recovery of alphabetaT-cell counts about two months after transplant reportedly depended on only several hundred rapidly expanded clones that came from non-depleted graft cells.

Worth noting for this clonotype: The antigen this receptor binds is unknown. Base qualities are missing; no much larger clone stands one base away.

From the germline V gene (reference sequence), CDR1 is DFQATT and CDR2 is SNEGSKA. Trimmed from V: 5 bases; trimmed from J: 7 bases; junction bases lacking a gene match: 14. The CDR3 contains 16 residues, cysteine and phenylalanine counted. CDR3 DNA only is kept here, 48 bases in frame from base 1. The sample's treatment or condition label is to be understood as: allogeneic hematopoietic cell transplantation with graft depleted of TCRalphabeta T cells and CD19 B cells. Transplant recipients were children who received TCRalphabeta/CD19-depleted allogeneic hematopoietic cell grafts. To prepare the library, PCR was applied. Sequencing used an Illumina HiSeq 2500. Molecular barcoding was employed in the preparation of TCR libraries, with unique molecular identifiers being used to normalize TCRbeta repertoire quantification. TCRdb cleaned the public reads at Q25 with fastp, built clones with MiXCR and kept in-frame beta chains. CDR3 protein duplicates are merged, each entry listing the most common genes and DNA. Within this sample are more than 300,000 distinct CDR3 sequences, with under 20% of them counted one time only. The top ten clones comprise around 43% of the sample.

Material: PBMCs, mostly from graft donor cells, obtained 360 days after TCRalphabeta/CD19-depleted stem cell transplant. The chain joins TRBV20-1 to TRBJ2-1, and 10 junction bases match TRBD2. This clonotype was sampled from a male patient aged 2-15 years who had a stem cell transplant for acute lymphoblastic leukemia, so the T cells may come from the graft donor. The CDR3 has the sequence CSAEGRGLAIGNEQFF. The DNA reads TGCAGTGCTGAGGGAAGGGGACTAGCGATTGGAAATGAGCAGTTCTTC.